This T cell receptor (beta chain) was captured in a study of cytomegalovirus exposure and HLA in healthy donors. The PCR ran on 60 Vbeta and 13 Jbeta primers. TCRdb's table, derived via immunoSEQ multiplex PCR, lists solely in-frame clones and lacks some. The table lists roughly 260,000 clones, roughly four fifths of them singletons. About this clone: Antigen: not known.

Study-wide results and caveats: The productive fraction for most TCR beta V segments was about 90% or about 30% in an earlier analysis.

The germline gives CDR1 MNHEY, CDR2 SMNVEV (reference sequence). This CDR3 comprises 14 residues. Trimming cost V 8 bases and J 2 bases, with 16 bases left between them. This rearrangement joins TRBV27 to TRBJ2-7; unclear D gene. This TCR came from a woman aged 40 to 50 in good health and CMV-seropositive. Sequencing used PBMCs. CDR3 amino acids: CASRPARSAYEQYF. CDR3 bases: TGTGCCAGCCGTCCGGCCCGCAGCGCCTACGAGCAGTACTTC.